Each of the 30 T cell receptor beta chains below was sequenced from the same sample in a study of T-cell memory formation after mild COVID-19. MiXCR, applied by TCRdb to the 5' RACE reads, yields one record per CDR3 protein. The table records about 170,000 distinct CDR3 sequences, approximately 12% of them present only once. Sequencing used PBMCs or a T cell subset sorted from them (not recorded which). All receptors derive from a man aged 18 to 35 who had mild COVID-19 (a few samples of this study predate the infection). Cell type and time point are not known.

The chain couples TRBV20-1 to TRBJ2-7, with a weak D call TRBD2 (7 bases). CDR1 is DFQATT and CDR2 is SNEGSKA in the germline V gene (reference sequence). V dropped 0 bases and J dropped 3 bases, with 12 bases sitting between them. This CDR3 has 14 residues. In DNA form, the CDR3 reads TGCAGTGCTAGAGATGGGGGGGCCCACTACGAGCAGTACTTC. Encoded protein: CSARDGGAHYEQYF.

This clonotype was recorded a few times. This sequence joins TRBV4-3 and TRBJ1-3, with D possibly matching TRBD1 (6 bases). This CDR3 region has 16 residues. Trimming removed 3 bases at V and 2 bases at J, with 14 bases between. Germline V gene lookup returns CDR1 LGHNA and CDR2 YSLEER. The CDR3 loop is CASSHSSGAPGNTIYF. The CDR3 DNA is TGCGCCAGCAGCCATTCTTCGGGGGCCCCTGGAAACACCATATATTTT.

Only a few counts were recorded for this clonotype. The V and J genes are TRBV7-9 and TRBJ2-3; D is unresolved. V lost 0 bases, J lost 0 bases, and 4 bases lay in between. Germline CDR1 reads SEHNR; CDR2 reads FQNEAQ (reference sequence). The CDR3 is 14 residues long. The DNA for the CDR3 is TGTGCCAGCAGCTTAGCGCCTAGCACAGATACGCAGTATTTT. Translation: CASSLAPSTDTQYF.

CDR3 sequence: CASSQLGLNNYGYTF. DNA of the CDR3: TGCGCCAGCAGCCAACTGGGACTGAATAACTATGGCTACACCTTC. The rearrangement uses TRBV4-3 and TRBJ1-2, with a possible D match to TRBD1 (5 bases). The CDR3 has 15 amino acids. Germline V gene sequence: CDR1 LGHNA, CDR2 YSLEER. Trimming took 2 bases from V and 1 from J, leaving 11 bases between them.

The chain employs TRBV6-2 or TRBV6-3 and TRBJ2-3; D not certain. The CDR3 contains 15 residues. The V end lost 2 bases, the J end lost 0 bases, and 9 bases lay between the germline ends. The germline V gene encodes CDR1 MNHEY and CDR2 SVGEGT. The DNA of the CDR3 is TGTGCCAGCAGTTACAAGCGCCTCAGCACAGATACGCAGTATTTT. It translates to CASSYKRLSTDTQYF.

The chain couples TRBV10-3 to TRBJ2-3; 11 bases fit TRBD2. Germline trimming cut 9 bases from V and 3 bases from J; bases unmatched to any gene: 5. The CDR3 loop spans 14 amino acids. CDR1 is ENHRY, CDR2 SYGVKD, per germline. The CDR3 spells CAIRSGGATDTQYF. The CDR3 DNA follows: TGTGCCATTCGTAGCGGGGGGGCAACAGATACGCAGTATTTT.

V usage is TRBV12-3 or TRBV12-4 and J usage is TRBJ1-2; maybe TRBD1 (6 bases). The CDR3 runs 14 residues. V lost 5 bases and J 8 bases, leaving 18 bases between the germline ends. The CDR3 DNA reads as TGTGCCAGCAGTCCAACAGGGACTGTTGGAGGCTACACCTTC. Translated: CASSPTGTVGGYTF.

The rearrangement links TRBV28 to TRBJ1-2; the match to TRBD1 covers 9 bases. Trimming removed 6 bases from V and 5 bases from J; junction bases left unmatched: 10. This CDR3 is 15 amino acids long. Germline V gene data show CDR1 as MDHEN and CDR2 as SYDVKM. CDR3 amino acids: CASSPIGQGSYGYTF. The DNA of the CDR3 is TGTGCCAGCAGCCCCATTGGACAGGGGTCGTATGGCTACACCTTC.

The V call is TRBV20-1, the J call TRBJ1-2; TRBD1 aligns across 10 bases. J lost 5 bases, V lost 6 bases, and 3 bases had no gene match. Germline V gene sequence: CDR1 DFQATT, CDR2 SNEGSKA (reference sequence). This CDR3 has 12 amino acids. Here the CDR3 DNA reads TGCAGTGCCCAGGGACAGGGGTATGGCTACACCTTC. This gives the protein CSAQGQGYGYTF.

The chain joins TRBV29-1 to TRBJ2-7; D is possibly TRBD1 or TRBD2 (7 bases each). Looked up from germline, CDR1 is SQVTM and CDR2 is ANQGSEA. The germline V and J ends were trimmed by 4 bases and 4 bases, with 14 bases remaining between them. CDR3 length: 13 amino acids. The CDR3 loop is CSVVQGGRYEQYF. The CDR3 DNA sequence: TGCAGCGTTGTCCAGGGGGGGAGGTACGAGCAGTACTTC.

The V call is TRBV7-8, the J call TRBJ2-3; the D gene is possibly TRBD1 (5 bases). The germline V gene has CDR1 SGHVS and CDR2 FQNEAQ. CDR3 length: 16 amino acids. V was trimmed by 8 bases and J by 4 bases, leaving 22 bases between them. The DNA of the CDR3 is TGTGCCAGCGGCCTGGTAGCAGGGTCGTTGTCAGATACGCAGTATTTT. Its protein product is CASGLVAGSLSDTQYF.

This clonotype was seen at least ten times. The CDR3 sequence is CASNQLDQETQYF. DNA of the CDR3: TGTGCCAGCAATCAGCTAGACCAAGAGACCCAGTACTTC. The rearrangement joins TRBV2 to TRBJ2-5; D remains unclear. Germline loops: CDR1 SNHLY, CDR2 FYNNEI. Trimming removed 7 bases at V and 0 bases at J, with 9 bases between. The CDR3 has 13 residues.

This clonotype was picked up a small number of times. This chain connects TRBV4-1 to TRBJ2-7, with TRBD2 matching 13 bases. V gave up 4 bases and J gave up 0 bases; unmatched junction bases: 6. Germline-derived CDR1 and CDR2 are MGHRA and YSYEKL. CDR3 length equals 17 residues. The CDR3 region is CASSRGLAGAISYEQYF. In DNA form, the CDR3 reads TGCGCCAGCAGCCGAGGACTAGCGGGGGCTATCTCCTACGAGCAGTACTTC.

The chain recombines TRBV6-2 or TRBV6-3 with TRBJ2-4, with TRBD2 identical over 9 bases. With 6 bases clipped from V and 0 bases from J, the junction kept 9 bases outside the gene matches. Germline CDR1 MNHEY, CDR2 SVGEGT. CDR3 length: 17 amino acids. CDR3 sequence: CASRPSGGRLAKNIQYF. CDR3 coding DNA: TGTGCCAGCAGACCCAGCGGGGGGCGGCTAGCCAAAAACATTCAGTACTTC.

This sequence joins TRBV20-1 and TRBJ1-2; TRBD1 is a possible D gene (6 bases). Germline V gene sequence: CDR1 DFQATT, CDR2 SNEGSKA (reference sequence). V lost 2 bases and J lost 8, with 21 bases in between. The CDR3 runs 15 residues. The CDR3 DNA is TGCAGTGCTAGAATTTCGGCAGGGGCGCCGGGAGGCTACACCTTC. This gives the protein CSARISAGAPGGYTF.

The genes are TRBV11-2 and TRBJ1-1, with D uncertain. The CDR3 has 14 residues. V lost 2 bases to trimming and J lost 3 bases, with 10 bases between them. Germline CDR1 is SGHAT and CDR2 is FQNNGV. CDR3 bases: TGTGCCAGCAGCTTAACTGCAGGTGACACTGAAGCTTTCTTT. Encoded protein: CASSLTAGDTEAFF.

This chain joins TRBV4-2 and TRBJ2-5; a possible D gene is TRBD2 (6 bases). This CDR3 is built from 14 residues. CDR1 is LGHNA, CDR2 YNFKEQ, per germline. V gave up 0 bases and J gave up 5 bases, with 10 bases separating them. As DNA, the CDR3 is TGTGCCAGCAGCCAAGATCGGGAGCTTGAGACCCAGTACTTC. Translating gives CASSQDRELETQYF.

The chain uses TRBV7-9 and TRBJ1-1, with TRBD1 matching 7 bases. V shed 3 bases, J shed 5 bases, and the junction held 6 bases outside the gene matches. Looked up from germline, CDR1 is SEHNR and CDR2 is FQNEAQ (reference sequence). The CDR3 is made up of 14 amino acids. The CDR3 sequence: CASSLDRRGTEAFF. CDR3 DNA: TGTGCCAGCAGCTTGGACAGGCGAGGGACTGAAGCTTTCTTT.

This clonotype was seen a few times. The V and J genes are TRBV12-3 or TRBV12-4 and TRBJ2-5; TRBD2 agrees at 9 bases. CDR3 length: 18 amino acids. Losses at the gene ends were 1 base for V and 4 bases for J; bases not matched to a gene: 13. The DNA of the CDR3 is TGTGCCAGCAGTTTAGGTGCTAGCGGGACCGCGCAGGTAGAGACCCAGTACTTC. Protein product: CASSLGASGTAQVETQYF.

This clonotype was observed a few times. The chain links TRBV7-2 to TRBJ2-7, with D perhaps TRBD1 (6 bases). The germline V and J ends were trimmed by 5 bases and 8 bases, with 22 bases remaining between them. Per germline, CDR1 SGHTA and CDR2 FQGNSA. The length of the CDR3 is 15 residues. The CDR3 loop is CASSPQAGALSQQYF. DNA for the CDR3: TGTGCCAGCAGCCCACAAGCAGGGGCCCTAAGCCAGCAGTACTTC.

This clonotype has only a few counts. The chain is built from TRBV10-2 and TRBJ2-7; TRBD1 matches 10 bases. J was trimmed by 4 bases and V by 7 bases; bases with no gene match: 4. Germline lookup yields CDR1 WSHSY and CDR2 SAAADI. This CDR3 is built from 13 residues. CDR3 DNA sequence: TGCGCCAGCACCACGGGACAGGGGTACGAGCAGTACGTC. It is translated as CASTTGQGYEQYV.

The sample holds many counts of this clonotype. The gene calls are TRBV20-1 and TRBJ2-1; 8 positions agree with TRBD2. The CDR3 spans 17 residues. With 0 bases clipped from V and 9 bases from J, the junction kept 16 bases outside the gene matches. Germline V CDR1 and CDR2: DFQATT, SNEGSKA (reference sequence). The CDR3 DNA reads TGCAGTGCTAGAGATCGTCTCCGGTCGGGGGGGCACAGTGAGCAGTTCTTC. It is translated as CSARDRLRSGGHSEQFF.

This clonotype was seen a handful of times. The gene calls are TRBV3-1 and TRBJ2-1; a weak D match, TRBD1 (5 bases). V lost 2 bases, J lost 9 bases, and 8 bases lay in between. Germline CDR1 reads LGHDT; CDR2 reads YNNKEL (reference sequence). The CDR3 totals 12 residues. The CDR3: CASSQIRGEQFF. DNA for the CDR3: TGTGCCAGCAGCCAAATAAGGGGTGAGCAGTTCTTC.

The gene calls are TRBV7-8 and TRBJ2-2, with 10 bases that match TRBD1. This CDR3 is built from 15 residues. Germline CDR1 is SGHVS and CDR2 is FQNEAQ. V dropped 7 bases and J dropped 5; count of bases not matched to a gene: 7. CDR3 sequence reads: CASTKDRGLTGELFF. CDR3 nucleotides: TGTGCCAGCACCAAAGACAGGGGGCTTACCGGGGAGCTGTTTTTT.

This clonotype was seen many times. The chain recombines TRBV29-1 with TRBJ2-3; the match to TRBD1 covers 9 bases. Trimming took 6 bases from V and 3 from J; bases not matched to a gene: 13. The CDR3 spans 16 residues. In germline, CDR1 is SQVTM, CDR2 ANQGSEA. The DNA for the CDR3 is TGCAGCGTCACCCACCCTGACAGGGGGGTAACAGATACGCAGTATTTT. Its translation is CSVTHPDRGVTDTQYF.

V usage is TRBV9 and J usage is TRBJ2-1, with D possibly matching TRBD2 (6 bases). The germline CDR1 and CDR2 sequences are SGDLS and YYNGEE. The V and J ends lost 2 bases and 2 bases respectively, with 8 bases between them. The CDR3 spans 14 residues. The CDR3 loop reads CASSVGGPYNEQFF. The CDR3 region has the DNA TGTGCCAGCAGCGTGGGGGGACCCTACAATGAGCAGTTCTTC. The full variable domain, completed using reference TRBV9 and TRBJ2-1, is DSGVTQTPKHLITATGQRVTLRCSPRSGDLSVYWYQQSLDQGLQFLIQYYNGEERAKGNILERFSAQQFPDLHSELNLSSLELGDSALYFCASSVGGPYNEQFFGPGTRLTVL.

This clonotype was picked up many times. The chain carries TRBV20-1 and TRBJ2-5; D may be TRBD1 or TRBD2 (5 bases each). V was clipped by 1 base and J by 5 bases, with 17 bases between them. Germline CDR1 DFQATT, CDR2 SNEGSKA (reference sequence). This CDR3 is built from 15 residues. The DNA of the CDR3 is TGCAGTGCTAGAGCCCCGAGGGGCCCGGCGGAGACCCAGTACTTC. This translates into CSARAPRGPAETQYF.

The rearrangement uses TRBV30 and TRBJ1-1, with TRBD1 as a possible D gene (5 bases). The V and J ends lost 4 bases and 4 bases respectively, with 16 bases between them. CDR1 is GTSNPN and CDR2 is SVGIG in the germline V gene (reference sequence). The length of the CDR3 is 14 residues. CDR3: CAWISWRGGTEAFF. The CDR3 DNA is TGTGCCTGGATCTCCTGGCGGGGGGGCACTGAAGCTTTCTTT.

This clonotype was observed a few times. The chain has TRBV14 and TRBJ2-1, with TRBD2 identical over 8 bases. The V gene end was trimmed by 1 base and the J gene end by 5 bases; junction bases not matched to a gene: 7. Germline V gene data show CDR1 as SGHDN and CDR2 as FVKESK. The CDR3 sequence is 16 residues long. The CDR3 here is CASSQGTGGLDNEQFF. For the CDR3, the DNA is TGTGCCAGCAGCCAAGGGACGGGGGGGCTTGACAATGAGCAGTTCTTC.

This clonotype was detected only a few times. The gene calls are TRBV20-1 and TRBJ2-3; TRBD1 is a possible D gene (6 bases). V lost 2 bases, J lost 3 bases, and 15 bases lay in between. There are 15 residues in the CDR3. Looked up from germline, CDR1 is DFQATT and CDR2 is SNEGSKA (reference sequence). The CDR3, as DNA: TGCAGTGCTAGATTTAGGGGGAGTTGGACAGATACGCAGTATTTT. This gives the protein CSARFRGSWTDTQYF.